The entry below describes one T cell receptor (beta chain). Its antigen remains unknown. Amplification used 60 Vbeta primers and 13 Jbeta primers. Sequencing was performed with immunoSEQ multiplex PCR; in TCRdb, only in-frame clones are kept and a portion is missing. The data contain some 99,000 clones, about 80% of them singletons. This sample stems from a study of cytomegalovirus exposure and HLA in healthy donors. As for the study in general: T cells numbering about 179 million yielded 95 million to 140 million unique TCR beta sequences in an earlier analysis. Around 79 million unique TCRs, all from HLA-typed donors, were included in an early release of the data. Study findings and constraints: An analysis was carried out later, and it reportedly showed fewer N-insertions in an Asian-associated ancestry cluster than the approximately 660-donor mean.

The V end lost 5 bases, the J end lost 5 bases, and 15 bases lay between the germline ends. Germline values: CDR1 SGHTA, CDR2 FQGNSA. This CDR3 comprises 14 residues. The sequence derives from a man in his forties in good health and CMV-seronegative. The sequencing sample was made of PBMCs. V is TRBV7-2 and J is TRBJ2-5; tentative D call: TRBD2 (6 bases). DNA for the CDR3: TGTGCCAGCAGCCTAGGCGGGGCATGGGAGACCCAGTACTTC. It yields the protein CASSLGGAWETQYF. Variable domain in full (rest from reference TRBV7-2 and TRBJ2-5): GAGVSQSPSNKVTEKGKDVELRCDPISGHTALYWYRQSLGQGLEFLIYFQGNSAPDKSGLPSDRFSAERTGGSVSTLTIQRTQQEDSAVYLCASSLGGAWETQYFGPGTRLLVL.